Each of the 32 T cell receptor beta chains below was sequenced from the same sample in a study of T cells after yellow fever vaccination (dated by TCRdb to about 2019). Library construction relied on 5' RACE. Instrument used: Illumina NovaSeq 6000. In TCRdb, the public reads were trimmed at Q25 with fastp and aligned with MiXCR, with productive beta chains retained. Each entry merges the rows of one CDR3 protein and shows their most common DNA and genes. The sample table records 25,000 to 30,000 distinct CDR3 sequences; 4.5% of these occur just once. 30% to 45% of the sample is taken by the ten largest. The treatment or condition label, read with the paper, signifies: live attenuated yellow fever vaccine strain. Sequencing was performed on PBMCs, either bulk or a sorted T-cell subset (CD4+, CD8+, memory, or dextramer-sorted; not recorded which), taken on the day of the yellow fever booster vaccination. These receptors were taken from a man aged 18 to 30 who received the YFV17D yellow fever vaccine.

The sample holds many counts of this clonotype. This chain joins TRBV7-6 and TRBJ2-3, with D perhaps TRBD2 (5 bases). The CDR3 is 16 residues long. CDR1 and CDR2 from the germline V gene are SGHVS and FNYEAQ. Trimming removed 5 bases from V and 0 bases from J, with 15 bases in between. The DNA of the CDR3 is TGTGCCAGCAGCCAGCCGGGGTCTCGAAGCACAGATACGCAGTATTTT. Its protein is CASSQPGSRSTDTQYF.

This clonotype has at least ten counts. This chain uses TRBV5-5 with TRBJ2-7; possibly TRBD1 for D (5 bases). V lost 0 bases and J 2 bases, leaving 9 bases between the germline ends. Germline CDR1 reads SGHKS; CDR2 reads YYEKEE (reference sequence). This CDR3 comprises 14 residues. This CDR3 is CASSLVGRAYEQYV. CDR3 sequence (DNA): TGTGCCAGCAGCTTGGTCGGCAGGGCCTACGAGCAGTACGTC.

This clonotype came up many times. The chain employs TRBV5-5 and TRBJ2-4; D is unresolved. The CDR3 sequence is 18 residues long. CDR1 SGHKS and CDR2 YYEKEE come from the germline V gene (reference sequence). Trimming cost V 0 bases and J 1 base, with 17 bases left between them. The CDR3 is CASSLVGRAPLAKNIQYF. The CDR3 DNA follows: TGTGCCAGCAGCTTGGTTGGCCGAGCTCCCCTGGCCAAAAACATTCAGTACTTC.

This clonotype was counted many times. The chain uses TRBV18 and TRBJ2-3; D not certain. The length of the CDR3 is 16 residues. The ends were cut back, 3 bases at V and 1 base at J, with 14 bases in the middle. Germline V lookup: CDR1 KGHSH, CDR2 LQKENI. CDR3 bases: TGTGCCAGCTCACCTAGTCCCAGGCGGCGCACAGATACGCAGTATTTT. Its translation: CASSPSPRRRTDTQYF. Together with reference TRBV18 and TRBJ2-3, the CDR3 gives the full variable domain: NAGVMQNPRHLVRRRGQEARLRCSPMKGHSHVYWYRQLPEEGLKFMVYLQKENIIDESGMPKERFSAEFPKEGPSILRIQQVVRGDSAAYFCASSPSPRRRTDTQYFGPGTRLTVL.

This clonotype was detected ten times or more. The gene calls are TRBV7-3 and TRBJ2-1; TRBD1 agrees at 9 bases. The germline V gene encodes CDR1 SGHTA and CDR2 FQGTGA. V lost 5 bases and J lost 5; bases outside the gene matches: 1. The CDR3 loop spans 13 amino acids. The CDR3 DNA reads TGTGCCAGCAGCCGGACAGGGGACAATGAGCAGTTCTTC. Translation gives CASSRTGDNEQFF.

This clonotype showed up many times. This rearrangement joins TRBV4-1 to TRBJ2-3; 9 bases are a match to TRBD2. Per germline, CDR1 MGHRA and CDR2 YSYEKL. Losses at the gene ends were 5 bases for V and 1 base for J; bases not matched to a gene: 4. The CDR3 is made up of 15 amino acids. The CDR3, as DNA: TGCGCCAGCAGCGGGAGCGGGGGGCGCACAGATACGCAGTATTTT. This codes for CASSGSGGRTDTQYF.

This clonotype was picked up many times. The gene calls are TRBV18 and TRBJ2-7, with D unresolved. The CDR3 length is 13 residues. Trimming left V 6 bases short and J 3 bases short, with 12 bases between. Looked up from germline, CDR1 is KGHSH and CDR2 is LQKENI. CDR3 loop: CASSSRRHYEQYF. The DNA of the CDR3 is TGTGCCAGCTCCAGTCGACGACACTACGAGCAGTACTTC.

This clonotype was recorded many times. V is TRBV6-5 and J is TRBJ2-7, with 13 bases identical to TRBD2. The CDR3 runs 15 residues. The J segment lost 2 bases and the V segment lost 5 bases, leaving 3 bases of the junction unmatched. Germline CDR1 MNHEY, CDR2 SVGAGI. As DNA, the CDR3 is TGTGCCAGCAGTGCGACTAGCGGGGGGCCCTACGAGCAGTACGTC. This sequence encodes CASSATSGGPYEQYV.

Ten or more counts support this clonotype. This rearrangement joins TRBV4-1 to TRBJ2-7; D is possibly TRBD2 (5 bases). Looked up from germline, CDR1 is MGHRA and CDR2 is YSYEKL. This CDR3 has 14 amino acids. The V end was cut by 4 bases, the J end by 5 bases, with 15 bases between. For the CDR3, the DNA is TGCGCCAGCAGCCCGTCCCGCGCTAGCAACGAGCAGTACGTC. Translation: CASSPSRASNEQYV.

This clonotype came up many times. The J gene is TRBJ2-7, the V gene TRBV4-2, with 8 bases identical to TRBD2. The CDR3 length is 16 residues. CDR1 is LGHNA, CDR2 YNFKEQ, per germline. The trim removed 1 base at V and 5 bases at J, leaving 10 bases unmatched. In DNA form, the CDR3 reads TGTGCCAGCAGCCAAGCCGTAGCGGGGAGGCCCAACGAGCAGTACTTC. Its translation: CASSQAVAGRPNEQYF.

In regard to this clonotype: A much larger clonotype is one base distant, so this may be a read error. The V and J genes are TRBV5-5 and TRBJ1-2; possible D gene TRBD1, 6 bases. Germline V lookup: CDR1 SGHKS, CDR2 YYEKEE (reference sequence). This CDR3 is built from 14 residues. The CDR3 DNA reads TGTGCCAGCAACTTGTCCGGGACAACATTTGGCTACACCTTC. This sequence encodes CASNLSGTTFGYTF.

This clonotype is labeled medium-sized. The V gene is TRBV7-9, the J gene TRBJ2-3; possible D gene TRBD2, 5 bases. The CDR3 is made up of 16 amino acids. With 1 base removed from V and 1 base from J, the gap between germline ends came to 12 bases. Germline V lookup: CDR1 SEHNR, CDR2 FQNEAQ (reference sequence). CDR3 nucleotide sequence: TGTGCCAGCAGCTTAGTTATGGAGGCTGGCACAGATACGCAGTATTTT. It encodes CASSLVMEAGTDTQYF. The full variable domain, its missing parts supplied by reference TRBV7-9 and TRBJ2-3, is DTGVSQNPRHKITKRGQNVTFRCDPISEHNRLYWYRQTLGQGPEFLTYFQNEAQLEKSRLLSDRFSAERPKGSFSTLEIQRTEQGDSAMYLCASSLVMEAGTDTQYFGPGTRLTVL.

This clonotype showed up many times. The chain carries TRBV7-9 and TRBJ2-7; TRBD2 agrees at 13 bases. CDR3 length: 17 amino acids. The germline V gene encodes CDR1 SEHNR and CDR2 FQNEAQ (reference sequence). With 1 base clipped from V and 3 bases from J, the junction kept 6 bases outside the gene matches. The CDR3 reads CASSLGRGTSGVYEQYV. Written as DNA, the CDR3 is TGTGCCAGCAGCTTAGGTCGCGGGACTAGCGGGGTCTACGAGCAGTACGTC.

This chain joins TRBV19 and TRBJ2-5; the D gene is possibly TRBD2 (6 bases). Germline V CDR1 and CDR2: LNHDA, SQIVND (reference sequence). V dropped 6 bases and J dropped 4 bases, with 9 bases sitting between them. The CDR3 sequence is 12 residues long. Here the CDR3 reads CASSSGGETQYF. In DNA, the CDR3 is TGTGCCAGTAGCTCCGGGGGAGAGACCCAGTACTTC.

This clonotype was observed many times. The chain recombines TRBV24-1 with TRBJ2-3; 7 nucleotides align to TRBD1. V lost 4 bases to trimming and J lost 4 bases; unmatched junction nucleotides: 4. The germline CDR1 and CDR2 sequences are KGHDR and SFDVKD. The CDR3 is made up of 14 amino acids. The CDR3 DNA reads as TGTGCCACCAGTGAACAGGGGTTCTCAGATACGCAGTATTTT. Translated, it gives CATSEQGFSDTQYF.

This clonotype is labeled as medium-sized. CDR3 protein: CASSLTDGNRVDTQYF. CDR3 sequence (DNA): TGTGCCAGCAGCTTGACGGACGGGAACCGAGTAGATACGCAGTATTTT. The chain joins TRBV5-6 to TRBJ2-3; D is perhaps TRBD2 (5 bases). Per germline, CDR1 SGHDT and CDR2 YYEEEE. Deletions cut 1 base from V and 5 bases from J, with 17 bases between. The CDR3 contains 16 residues.

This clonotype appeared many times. The CDR3 DNA follows: TGTGCCAGCAGTGAGCCGGGAAGAGCCCACAATGAGCAGTTCTTC. Protein: CASSEPGRAHNEQFF. The rearrangement uses TRBV12-3 or TRBV12-4 and TRBJ2-1; tentative D call: TRBD2 (5 bases). V was cut by 5 bases and J by 5 bases, with 16 bases left in between. The CDR3 sequence is 15 residues long.

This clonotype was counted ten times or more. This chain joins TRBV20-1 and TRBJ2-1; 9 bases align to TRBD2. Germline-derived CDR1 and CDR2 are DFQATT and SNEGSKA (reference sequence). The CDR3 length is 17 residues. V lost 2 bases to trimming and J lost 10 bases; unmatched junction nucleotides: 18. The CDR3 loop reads CSARTGAPSGDGTEQFF. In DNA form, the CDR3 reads TGCAGTGCTAGAACTGGGGCACCTAGCGGGGATGGAACGGAGCAGTTCTTC.

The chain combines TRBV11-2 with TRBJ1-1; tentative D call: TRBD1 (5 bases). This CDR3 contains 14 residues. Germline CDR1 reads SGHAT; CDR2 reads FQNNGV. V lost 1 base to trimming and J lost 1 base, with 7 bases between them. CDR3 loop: CASSLGGSNTEAFF. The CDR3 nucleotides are TGTGCCAGCAGCTTAGGGGGCTCGAACACTGAAGCTTTCTTT.

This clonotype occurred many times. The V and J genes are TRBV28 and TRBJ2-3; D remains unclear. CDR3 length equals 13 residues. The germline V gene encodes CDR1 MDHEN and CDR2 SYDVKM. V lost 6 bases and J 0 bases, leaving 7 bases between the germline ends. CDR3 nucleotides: TGTGCCAGCAGAAAACCTAGCACAGATACGCAGTATTTT. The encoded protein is CASRKPSTDTQYF.

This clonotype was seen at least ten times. CDR3 sequence (DNA): TGCGCCAGCAGCGCAACCCCGGGACAGGTCAAGCAGTACGTC. It translates to CASSATPGQVKQYV. V and J are TRBV5-1 and TRBJ2-7, with 8 bases identical to TRBD1. The CDR3 is 14 residues long. Germline lookup yields CDR1 SGHRS and CDR2 YFSETQ. V lost 4 bases, J lost 8 bases, and 11 bases stayed unmatched.

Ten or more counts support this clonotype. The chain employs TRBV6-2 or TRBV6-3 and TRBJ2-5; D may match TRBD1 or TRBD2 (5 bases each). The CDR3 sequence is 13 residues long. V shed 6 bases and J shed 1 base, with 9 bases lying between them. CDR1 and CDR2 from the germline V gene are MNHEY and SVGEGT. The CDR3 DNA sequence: TGTGCCAGCAGACGGGACGCCCAAGAGACCCAGTACTTC. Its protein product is CASRRDAQETQYF.

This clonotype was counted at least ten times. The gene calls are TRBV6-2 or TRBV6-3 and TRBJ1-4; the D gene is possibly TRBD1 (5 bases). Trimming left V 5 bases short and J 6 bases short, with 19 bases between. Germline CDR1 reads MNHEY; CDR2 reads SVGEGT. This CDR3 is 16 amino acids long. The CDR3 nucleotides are TGTGCCAGCAGTCGCCCCCGCAGGGTAGGCGATGAAAAACTGTTTTTT. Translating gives CASSRPRRVGDEKLFF.

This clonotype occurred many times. The CDR3 nucleotides are TGCAGTGCTAGACAGGGGGCGAGTCGGTATGGCTACACCTTC. Its protein is CSARQGASRYGYTF. The rearrangement links TRBV20-1 to TRBJ1-2; TRBD1 matches at 8 bases. V lost 2 bases and J lost 5; bases outside the gene matches: 7. The CDR3 has 14 residues. Germline CDR1 DFQATT, CDR2 SNEGSKA (reference sequence).

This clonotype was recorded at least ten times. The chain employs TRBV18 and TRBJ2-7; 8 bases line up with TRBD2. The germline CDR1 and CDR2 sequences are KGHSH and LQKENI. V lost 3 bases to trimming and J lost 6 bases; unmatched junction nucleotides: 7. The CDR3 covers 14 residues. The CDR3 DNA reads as TGTGCCAGCTCACCGGCACGCGGGGGGAGCGAGCAGTACTTC. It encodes CASSPARGGSEQYF.

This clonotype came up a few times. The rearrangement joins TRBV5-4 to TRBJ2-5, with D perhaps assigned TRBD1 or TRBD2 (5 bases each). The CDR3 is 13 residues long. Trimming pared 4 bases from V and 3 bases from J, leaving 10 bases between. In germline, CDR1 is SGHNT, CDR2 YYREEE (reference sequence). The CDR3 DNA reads TGTGCCAGCAGCCGGGTGGGGGAAGAGACCCAGTACTTC. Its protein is CASSRVGEETQYF.

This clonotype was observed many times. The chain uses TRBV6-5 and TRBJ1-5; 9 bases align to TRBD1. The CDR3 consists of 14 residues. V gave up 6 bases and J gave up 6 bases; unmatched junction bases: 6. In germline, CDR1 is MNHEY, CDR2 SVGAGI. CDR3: CASRQGAVSQPQHF. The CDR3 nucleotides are TGTGCCAGCAGACAGGGGGCAGTCAGTCAGCCCCAGCATTTT.

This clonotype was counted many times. CDR3 loop: CASSLVGNEQFF. CDR3 coding DNA: TGTGCCAGCAGCTTAGTGGGTAATGAGCAGTTCTTC. This sequence joins TRBV11-2 and TRBJ2-1; no definite D call. Trimming cost V 1 base and J 7 bases, with 5 bases left between them. The CDR3 extends over 12 amino acids. From germline, CDR1 is SGHAT and CDR2 FQNNGV.

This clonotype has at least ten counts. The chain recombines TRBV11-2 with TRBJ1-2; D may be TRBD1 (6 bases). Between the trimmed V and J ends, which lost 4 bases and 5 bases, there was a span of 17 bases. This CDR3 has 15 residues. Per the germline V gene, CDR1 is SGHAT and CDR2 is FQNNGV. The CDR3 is CASSSRGSVGYGYTF. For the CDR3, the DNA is TGTGCCAGCAGCTCCAGGGGCTCGGTAGGATATGGCTACACCTTC. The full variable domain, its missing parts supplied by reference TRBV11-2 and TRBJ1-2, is EAGVAQSPRYKIIEKRQSVAFWCNPISGHATLYWYQQILGQGPKLLIQFQNNGVVDDSQLPKDRFSAERLKGVDSTLKIQPAKLEDSAVYLCASSSRGSVGYGYTFGSGTRLTVV.

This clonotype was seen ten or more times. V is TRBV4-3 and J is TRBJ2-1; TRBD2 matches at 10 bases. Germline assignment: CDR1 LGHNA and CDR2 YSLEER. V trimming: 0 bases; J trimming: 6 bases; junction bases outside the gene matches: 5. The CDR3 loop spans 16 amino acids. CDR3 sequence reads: CASSQELAGEGNEQFF. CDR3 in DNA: TGCGCCAGCAGCCAAGAGCTAGCGGGGGAAGGCAATGAGCAGTTCTTC.

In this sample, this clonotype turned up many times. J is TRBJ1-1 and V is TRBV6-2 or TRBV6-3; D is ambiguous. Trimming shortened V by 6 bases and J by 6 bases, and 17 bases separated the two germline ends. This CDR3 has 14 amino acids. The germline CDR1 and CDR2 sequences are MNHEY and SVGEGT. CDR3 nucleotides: TGTGCCAGCAGAACCCCGAATTTATGGGCTGAAGCTTTCTTT. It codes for CASRTPNLWAEAFF.

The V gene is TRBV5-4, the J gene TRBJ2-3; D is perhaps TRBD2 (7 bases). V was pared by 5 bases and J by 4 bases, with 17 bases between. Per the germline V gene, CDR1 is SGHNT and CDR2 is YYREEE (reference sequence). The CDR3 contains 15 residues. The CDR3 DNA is TGTGCCAGCAGGGAGAGGGGGGGTTCTTCAGATACGCAGTATTTT. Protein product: CASRERGGSSDTQYF.